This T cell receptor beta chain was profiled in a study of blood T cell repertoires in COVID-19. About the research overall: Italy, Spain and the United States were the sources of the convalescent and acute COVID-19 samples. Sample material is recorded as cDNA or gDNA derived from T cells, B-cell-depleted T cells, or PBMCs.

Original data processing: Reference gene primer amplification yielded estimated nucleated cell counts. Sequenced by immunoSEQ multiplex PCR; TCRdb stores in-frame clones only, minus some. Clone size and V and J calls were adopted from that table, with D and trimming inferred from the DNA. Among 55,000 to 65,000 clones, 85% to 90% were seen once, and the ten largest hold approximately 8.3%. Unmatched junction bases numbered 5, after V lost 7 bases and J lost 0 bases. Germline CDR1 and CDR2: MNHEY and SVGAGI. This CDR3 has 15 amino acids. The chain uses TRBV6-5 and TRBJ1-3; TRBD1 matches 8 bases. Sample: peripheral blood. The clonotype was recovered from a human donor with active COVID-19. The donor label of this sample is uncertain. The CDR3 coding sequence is TGTGCCAGCACGGAAGACAGGGGCTCTGGAAACACCATATATTTT. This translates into CASTEDRGSGNTIYF.